This TCR beta chain was sequenced in a study of cytomegalovirus exposure and HLA in healthy donors. Study findings and constraints: Roughly uniform depth of sequencing across donors was assumed in presence/absence analyses.

Vbeta (60) and Jbeta (13) primers were used in the PCR. Repertoires were generated with immunoSEQ multiplex PCR, while TCRdb's copy carries only in-frame clones and drops some. The sample has fewer than 70,000 clones, about 74% seen once. With respect to this clone: What it binds is not known.

The TCR comes from a woman aged 60-75 years in good health and CMV-seropositive. Source material: PBMCs.

In DNA form, the CDR3 reads TGTGCCTGGACAGGGCGGAAGGATGAAAAACTGTTTTTT. Translated, it gives CAWTGRKDEKLFF. This chain uses TRBV30 with TRBJ1-4, with D possibly TRBD1 on 5 matching bases. Germline loops: CDR1 GTSNPN, CDR2 SVGIG (reference sequence). The CDR3 sequence is 13 residues long. Between the trimmed V and J ends, which lost 4 bases and 6 bases, there was a span of 12 bases.